The 22 T cell receptor beta chains reported below all come from one sample, sequenced in a study of yellow fever vaccine responses in identical twins. TCRdb passed the RT-PCR reads through MiXCR, listing each CDR3 protein once. Seen here are more than 10,000 distinct CDR3 sequences, 80% to 90% observed once, and the top ten hold approximately 1.7%. The source was T cells from blood (PBMCs), unsorted or a sorted subset (not recorded which), collected before or after yellow fever vaccination (not recorded which). The receptor set was obtained from a woman under 30 who received the yellow fever vaccine.

V and J are TRBV20-1 and TRBJ2-5, with TRBD2 as a possible D gene (6 bases). CDR1 DFQATT and CDR2 SNEGSKA come from the germline V gene (reference sequence). The CDR3 covers 12 residues. V lost 1 base to trimming and J lost 3 bases, with 6 bases between them. The CDR3 DNA is TGCAGTGCTAGAGGACTAGAAGAGACCCAGTACTTC. Translation gives CSARGLEETQYF.

This clonotype has only one observation. The chain uses TRBV11-2 and TRBJ2-7; 9 bases are shared with TRBD2. The CDR3 is 17 residues long. The V segment lost 3 bases and the J segment 7 bases; nucleotides outside the gene matches: 16. Germline loops: CDR1 SGHAT, CDR2 FQNNGV. The CDR3 reads CASSLNPSSGNLGEQYF. The CDR3 nucleotides read TGTGCCAGCAGCTTGAATCCTTCTAGCGGGAATCTGGGGGAGCAGTACTTC.

This rearrangement joins TRBV11-1 to TRBJ2-1, with D unresolved. The germline V gene has CDR1 SGHAT and CDR2 FQDESV (reference sequence). Trimming removed 2 bases at V and 5 bases at J, with 10 bases between. The CDR3 spans 14 residues. CDR3 sequence: CASSLFLVNNEQFF. The CDR3 coding sequence is TGTGCCAGCAGCTTATTTCTCGTTAACAATGAGCAGTTCTTC.

About this clonotype itself: At one end, the junction sequence differs from germline, possibly due to a read error. The rearrangement joins TRBV6-5 to TRBJ2-2, with 9 bases lining up with TRBD2. Per the germline V gene, CDR1 is MNHEY and CDR2 is SVGAGI. This CDR3 comprises 16 residues. The CDR3, as DNA: TGTGCCAGCAGTTTCTTAGCGGGGGAGAACACCAGGGAGCTGTTTTTT. Translation: CASSFLAGENTRELFF.

The chain has TRBV29-1 and TRBJ1-2, with D unresolved. V dropped 7 bases and J dropped 0 bases, with 9 bases sitting between them. The germline gives CDR1 SQVTM, CDR2 ANQGSEA. The CDR3 contains 12 residues. As DNA, the CDR3 is TGCAGCGCTGGCGAAGCTAACTATGGCTACACCTTC. Protein product: CSAGEANYGYTF.

V gene TRBV10-3 combines with J gene TRBJ2-2; no firm D call. The germline V and J ends were trimmed by 0 bases and 9 bases, with 11 bases remaining between them. This CDR3 is built from 14 residues. CDR1 and CDR2 (germline): ENHRY, SYGVKD. The CDR3 region has the DNA TGTGCCATCAGTGAGTCAGTCAGTAGCAGGGAGCTGTTTTTT. It specifies CAISESVSSRELFF.

This clonotype occurred once. V and J are TRBV6-5 and TRBJ2-7; D is perhaps TRBD1 (5 bases). The CDR3 is made up of 15 amino acids. V was shortened by 0 bases and J by 2 bases, with 11 bases between the two germline ends. Germline CDR1 and CDR2: MNHEY and SVGAGI. Here the CDR3 reads CASSYSRGKAYEQYF. The CDR3 coding sequence is TGTGCCAGCAGTTACTCTAGGGGAAAGGCCTACGAGCAGTACTTC.

The sample holds one count of this clonotype. The chain couples TRBV24-1 to TRBJ2-2; 8 bases align to TRBD1. CDR3 length equals 15 residues. V lost 6 bases and J lost 6; bases outside the gene matches: 8. CDR1 and CDR2 from the germline V gene are KGHDR and SFDVKD. Here the CDR3 DNA reads TGTGCCACCAGTCCACAGGGGGAGTATCCCGGGGAGCTGTTTTTT. Translating it yields CATSPQGEYPGELFF.

J is TRBJ2-3 and V is TRBV11-2; 7 bases agree with TRBD1. The CDR3 spans 14 residues. V shed 5 bases, J shed 0 bases, and the junction held 2 bases outside the gene matches. CDR1 SGHAT and CDR2 FQNNGV come from the germline V gene. Here the CDR3 reads CASSPGGSTDTQYF. The DNA of the CDR3 is TGTGCCAGCAGCCCAGGGGGTAGCACAGATACGCAGTATTTT.

V and J are TRBV7-3 and TRBJ2-5; D tentatively reads TRBD1 or TRBD2 (5 bases each). This CDR3 is built from 15 residues. Trimming shortened V by 5 bases and J by 4 bases, and 17 bases separated the two germline ends. Germline CDR1 reads SGHTA; CDR2 reads FQGTGA. The CDR3 loop is CASSLKGGGRETQYF. CDR3 sequence (DNA): TGTGCCAGCAGCCTAAAGGGTGGGGGACGAGAGACCCAGTACTTC.

The V gene is TRBV11-2, the J gene TRBJ2-2; a weak D match, TRBD2 (5 bases). The V gene's germline CDR1 is SGHAT and CDR2 FQNNGV. The CDR3 has 15 residues. Trimming took off 8 bases at V and 7 bases at J, with 20 bases between the two ends. The chain's CDR3 is CASSYPGEGNGELFF. The CDR3 nucleotides read TGTGCCAGCTCGTATCCTGGAGAGGGCAACGGGGAGCTGTTTTTT.

V gene TRBV4-3 combines with J gene TRBJ2-3; 7 nucleotides agree with TRBD1. Losses at the gene ends were 3 bases for V and 5 bases for J; bases not matched to a gene: 14. Germline loops: CDR1 LGHNA, CDR2 YSLEER. The CDR3 extends over 17 amino acids. This CDR3 is CASSQDLPGQLGDTQYF. CDR3 bases: TGCGCCAGCAGCCAGGACCTACCGGGACAGTTAGGAGATACGCAGTATTTT.

V gene TRBV14 combines with J gene TRBJ2-5; D unclear. Germline CDR1 SGHDN, CDR2 FVKESK. CDR3 length: 12 residues. V was shortened by 6 bases and J by 1 base, with 6 bases between the two germline ends. CDR3 loop: CASSIRQETQYF. The CDR3 DNA is TGTGCCAGCAGTATACGCCAAGAGACCCAGTACTTC.

The CDR3 nucleotides are TGCAGTGCTGGAAAGACAGGGGGAGCATACAATGAGCAGTTCTTC. This encodes CSAGKTGGAYNEQFF. The chain links TRBV20-1 to TRBJ2-1; 9 bases agree with TRBD1. Germline-derived CDR1 and CDR2 are DFQATT and SNEGSKA (reference sequence). The CDR3 totals 15 residues. Trimming removed 5 bases from V and 4 bases from J; junction bases left unmatched: 9.

Only a few counts were recorded for this clonotype. The chain carries TRBV30 and TRBJ1-1, with 8 positions matching TRBD1. CDR1 is GTSNPN, CDR2 SVGIG, per germline (reference sequence). Trimming cost V 1 base and J 1 base; bases outside gene matches: 11. This CDR3 comprises 17 residues. The CDR3 DNA follows: TGTGCCTGGAGTGCCCCACCCAGGGGGCTGGGGAACACTGAAGCTTTCTTT. Translation: CAWSAPPRGLGNTEAFF.

This clonotype has a single count. The rearrangement uses TRBV6-1 and TRBJ2-1; no firm D call. V lost 0 bases to trimming and J lost 5 bases, with 5 bases between them. Germline CDR1 MNHNS, CDR2 SASEGT. CDR3 size: 13 residues. Here the CDR3 reads CASSEADDNEQFF. For the CDR3, the DNA is TGTGCCAGCAGTGAAGCTGACGACAATGAGCAGTTCTTC.

This sequence joins TRBV19 and TRBJ2-5; D call uncertain. The CDR3 covers 13 residues. Trimming took off 3 bases at V and 3 bases at J, with 8 bases between the two ends. Germline V lookup: CDR1 LNHDA, CDR2 SQIVND (reference sequence). As DNA, the CDR3 is TGTGCCAGTAGTATCTACAGCAAAGAGACCCAGTACTTC. As protein: CASSIYSKETQYF. Together with reference TRBV19 and TRBJ2-5, the CDR3 gives the full variable domain: DGGITQSPKYLFRKEGQNVTLSCEQNLNHDAMYWYRQDPGQGLRLIYYSQIVNDFQKGDIAEGYSVSREKKESFPLTVTSAQKNPTAFYLCASSIYSKETQYFGPGTRLLVL.

The chain couples TRBV11-1 to TRBJ1-1; D uncertain. CDR3 length equals 12 residues. CDR1 is SGHAT and CDR2 is FQDESV in the germline V gene (reference sequence). With 3 bases removed from V and 7 bases from J, the gap between germline ends came to 9 bases. The CDR3 nucleotides read TGTGCCAGCAGCTTCTCTGGGCTTGAAGCTTTCTTT. Its translation is CASSFSGLEAFF.

V and J are TRBV29-1 and TRBJ2-7, with 7 bases identical to TRBD1. CDR3 length: 11 residues. CDR1 SQVTM and CDR2 ANQGSEA come from the germline V gene. J lost 4 bases, V lost 8 bases, and 5 bases had no gene match. The CDR3 bases are TGCAGCTTCCTGACAGGGTACGAGCAGTACTTC. Its protein is CSFLTGYEQYF.

The rearrangement links TRBV29-1 to TRBJ2-5; D uncertain. The CDR3 has 13 residues. The germline V gene encodes CDR1 SQVTM and CDR2 ANQGSEA. The CDR3 region is CTSQSSLGETQYF. The DNA for the CDR3 is TGCACCTCTCAGTCGTCCCTTGGGGAGACCCAGTACTTC.

This sequence joins TRBV11-1 and TRBJ2-7, with no clear D. The ends were cut back, 5 bases at V and 2 bases at J, with 13 bases in the middle. CDR1 SGHAT and CDR2 FQDESV come from the germline V gene (reference sequence). The CDR3 sequence is 14 residues long. The CDR3 sequence: CASSPDGTPYEQYF. For the CDR3, the DNA is TGTGCCAGCAGCCCGGACGGAACCCCCTACGAGCAGTACTTC.

The chain employs TRBV4-2 and TRBJ2-1; weak D call: TRBD2 (6 bases). Germline-derived CDR1 and CDR2 are LGHNA and YNFKEQ. The CDR3 totals 15 residues. The V gene lost 0 bases and the J gene lost 5 bases, with 11 bases spanning the gap. The CDR3 loop reads CASSQEGGQNNEQFF. The CDR3 DNA follows: TGTGCCAGCAGCCAAGAGGGGGGTCAGAACAATGAGCAGTTCTTC.